The source of this T cell receptor beta chain is a study of T cell repertoires in cytomegalovirus infection. Overall study: Signatures in public TCR beta sequences pointed to both CMV infection and matching HLA type. Study observations and caveats: It was HLA-C-restricted CMV-specific TCR beta clonotypes that dominated the response ex vivo.

V was cut by 5 bases and J by 6 bases, with 11 bases left in between. The CDR3 sequence is 13 residues long. CDR1 KGHSH and CDR2 LQKENI come from the germline V gene. This clonotype turned up a few times. Its specificity is unknown. TCRdb ran MiXCR on the reads and lists one entry per CDR3 protein. The repertoire includes roughly 230,000 distinct CDR3 sequences, 15% to 20% of them detected once, and around half sits in the top ten. The sequence was obtained from a human donor in good health (CMV status not recorded). Some clones in this sample may be carry-over from other donors' samples. Sample: CD8+ T cells from PBMCs. The gene calls are TRBV18 and TRBJ2-1; weak D call: TRBD2 (6 bases). The CDR3 protein is CASSVSSVNEQFF. DNA of the CDR3: TGTGCCAGCTCAGTCTCTAGCGTCAATGAGCAGTTCTTC.